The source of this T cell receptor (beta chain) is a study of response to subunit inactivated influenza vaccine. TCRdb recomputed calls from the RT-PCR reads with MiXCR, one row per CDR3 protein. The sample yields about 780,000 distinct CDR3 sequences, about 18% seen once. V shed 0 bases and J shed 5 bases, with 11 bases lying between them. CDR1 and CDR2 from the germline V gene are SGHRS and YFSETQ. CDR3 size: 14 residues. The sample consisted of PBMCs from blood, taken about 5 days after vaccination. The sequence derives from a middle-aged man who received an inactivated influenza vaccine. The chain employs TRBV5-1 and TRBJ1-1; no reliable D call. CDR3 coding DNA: TGCGCCAGCAGCTTGGCCGGGGTGGGGACTGAAGCTTTCTTT. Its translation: CASSLAGVGTEAFF.